Given below is one T cell receptor (beta chain) in context. This sample was taken from a study of blood T cell repertoires in COVID-19. Study information: The United States, Italy and Spain supplied acute and convalescent COVID-19 samples. Nucleic acid was either cDNA or gDNA, and it came from T cells, B-cell-depleted T cells, or PBMCs.

As processed by the authors: From reference gene primer amplification, estimates of nucleated cell counts were derived. Clones were sequenced by immunoSEQ multiplex PCR, and TCRdb holds only the in-frame ones, with some missing. V and J calls and clone size are copied from that table; D and trimming were computed from the DNA. The data hold roughly 140,000 clones, with approximately 86% observed a single time. V gave up 3 bases and J gave up 4 bases; unmatched junction bases: 12. Germline CDR1 and CDR2: SGHKS and YYEKEE (reference sequence). The CDR3 has 17 amino acids. The chain links TRBV5-5 to TRBJ1-4, with TRBD1 matching 7 bases. The receptor's source is a human donor in a cohort sampled during active COVID-19. Input material: peripheral blood. Here the CDR3 reads CASSYSILRDSNEKLFF. DNA for the CDR3: TGTGCCAGCAGCTATTCAATTCTCAGGGACAGTAATGAAAAACTGTTTTTT.